The rows below give T cell receptor beta chains drawn from one sample of a study of shared clonotypes between healthy human individuals. Sequencing used immunoSEQ multiplex PCR; TCRdb keeps in-frame clones, though not all of them. The sample yields 2 million to 2.5 million clones, approximately 93% seen once. Sequencing used naive CD4+ T cells from PBMCs. The source of these receptors is a man aged 18 to 30 in good health. Some clones in this sample may be carry-over from other donors' samples. The CDR3 runs from the conserved cysteine through the conserved F or W. D genes are given only for firm matches. Clone size appears in some rows only: once, few, many, or a class for an expanded clone.

d_gene: .; j_gene: TRBJ1-5; abundance: once; v_gene: TRBV5-1; CDR3nt: TGCGCCAGCAGCCCCGGAGAGGTAAGGGAGGGTCAGCCCCAGCATTTT; CDR3aa: CASSPGEVREGQPQHF
d_gene: .; j_gene: TRBJ2-6; abundance: .; v_gene: TRBV11-3; CDR3nt: TGTGCCAGCAGCGCCCGTCAAAACCGGCCTGGGGCCAACGTCCTGACTTTC; CDR3aa: CASSARQNRPGANVLTF
d_gene: TRBD1; j_gene: TRBJ2-7; abundance: .; v_gene: TRBV7-9; CDR3nt: TGTGCCAGCTTGAATTTGGGACAGGGTGTTCACGAGCAGTACTTC; CDR3aa: CASLNLGQGVHEQYF
d_gene: .; j_gene: TRBJ2-2; abundance: .; v_gene: TRBV7-9; CDR3nt: TGTGCCAGCAGCTTATCAGGGGGGCACACCGGGGAGCTGTTTTTT; CDR3aa: CASSLSGGHTGELFF
d_gene: TRBD2; j_gene: TRBJ2-3; abundance: .; v_gene: TRBV2; CDR3nt: TGTGCCAGCAGTGACGGTATTCCGGGAGGTGCAGATACGCAGTATTTT; CDR3aa: CASSDGIPGGADTQYF
d_gene: .; j_gene: TRBJ1-3; abundance: .; v_gene: TRBV28; CDR3nt: TGTGCCAGCAGCTCGACAGTATCTAACGGAAACACCATATATTTT; CDR3aa: CASSSTVSNGNTIYF
d_gene: .; j_gene: TRBJ2-2; abundance: .; v_gene: TRBV18; CDR3nt: TGTGCCAGCTCACCAGGGAACACCGGGGAGCTGTTTTTT; CDR3aa: CASSPGNTGELFF
d_gene: .; j_gene: TRBJ1-2; abundance: .; v_gene: TRBV2; CDR3nt: TGTGCCAGCAAAACCGCCCCCGGTAACTATGGCTACACCTTC; CDR3aa: CASKTAPGNYGYTF
d_gene: .; j_gene: TRBJ2-2; abundance: .; v_gene: TRBV4-2; CDR3nt: TGTGCCAGCAGCCACCTTAGGGGCGGGTGGGGCACCGGGGAGCTGTTTTTT; CDR3aa: CASSHLRGGWGTGELFF
d_gene: TRBD1; j_gene: TRBJ1-5; abundance: few; v_gene: TRBV27; CDR3nt: TGTGCCAGCAGTCGGGCCCCGACAGGGCCCCAGTCGTCCCAGCATTTT; CDR3aa: CASSRAPTGPQSSQHF
d_gene: .; j_gene: TRBJ2-4; abundance: .; v_gene: TRBV28; CDR3nt: TGTGCCAGCCTGACAGGAATGCTAGCCAAAAACATTCAGTACTTC; CDR3aa: CASLTGMLAKNIQYF
d_gene: .; j_gene: TRBJ2-1; abundance: .; v_gene: TRBV7-2; CDR3nt: TGTGCCAGCAGCCGCAGGGGTAATTACAATGAGCAGTTCTTC; CDR3aa: CASSRRGNYNEQFF
d_gene: TRBD1; j_gene: TRBJ2-2; abundance: .; v_gene: TRBV9; CDR3nt: TGTGCCAGCAGCGTTGGGACAGGGGGCGCAGCCGGGGAGCTGTTTTTT; CDR3aa: CASSVGTGGAAGELFF
d_gene: .; j_gene: TRBJ1-3; abundance: .; v_gene: TRBV14; CDR3nt: TGTGCCAGCAGCCAAGACTTGTCCGGAAACACCATATATTTT; CDR3aa: CASSQDLSGNTIYF
d_gene: TRBD2; j_gene: TRBJ2-3; abundance: .; v_gene: TRBV29-1; CDR3nt: TGCAGCGCTGGTGGCGGGAGTGAGTCAGATACGCAGTATTTT; CDR3aa: CSAGGGSESDTQYF
d_gene: .; j_gene: TRBJ1-3; abundance: .; v_gene: TRBV6-4; CDR3nt: TGTGCCAGCAGTGACGAAGGAGGGCCCTCTGGAAACACCATATATTTT; CDR3aa: CASSDEGGPSGNTIYF
d_gene: .; j_gene: TRBJ2-7; abundance: .; v_gene: TRBV30; CDR3nt: TGTGCCTGGAGTGTGGGGGGCAGCGGGGTCTACGAGCAGTACTTC; CDR3aa: CAWSVGGSGVYEQYF
d_gene: .; j_gene: TRBJ2-2; abundance: .; v_gene: TRBV19; CDR3nt: TGTGCCAGTATCGGTCCGGGGGCTGGGACCGGGGAGCTGTTTTTT; CDR3aa: CASIGPGAGTGELFF
d_gene: .; j_gene: TRBJ2-7; abundance: .; v_gene: TRBV7-3; CDR3nt: TGTGCCAGCAGCTTACCTAAAGACACAGGGATCTCCTACGAGCAGTACTTC; CDR3aa: CASSLPKDTGISYEQYF
d_gene: .; j_gene: TRBJ2-7; abundance: .; v_gene: TRBV25-1; CDR3nt: TGTGCCAGCTCGCAGGGGCGGGGGGAGCAGTACTTC; CDR3aa: CASSQGRGEQYF
d_gene: TRBD1; j_gene: TRBJ1-2; abundance: .; v_gene: TRBV5-1; CDR3nt: TGCGCCACCAGGGACAGAGAAGCTAACTATGGCTACACCTTC; CDR3aa: CATRDREANYGYTF
d_gene: .; j_gene: TRBJ1-1; abundance: .; v_gene: TRBV13; CDR3nt: TGTGCCAGCAGCTCCAAACGGAAAACATACACTGAAGCTTTCTTT; CDR3aa: CASSSKRKTYTEAFF
d_gene: TRBD1; j_gene: TRBJ1-5; abundance: .; v_gene: TRBV29-1; CDR3nt: TGCAGCGTTGGACAAGGGCAGGGGGTGACCCAGCCCCAGCATTTT; CDR3aa: CSVGQGQGVTQPQHF
d_gene: .; j_gene: TRBJ2-1; abundance: .; v_gene: TRBV7-9; CDR3nt: TGTGCCAGCAGCTCCCCCCACAATGAGCAGTTCTTC; CDR3aa: CASSSPHNEQFF
d_gene: .; j_gene: TRBJ1-2; abundance: .; v_gene: TRBV5-1; CDR3nt: TGCGCCAGCAGCTTGGAGCCGGTTAACTATGGCTACACCTTC; CDR3aa: CASSLEPVNYGYTF
d_gene: TRBD2; j_gene: TRBJ2-5; abundance: .; v_gene: TRBV5-1; CDR3nt: TGCGCCAGCAGCATAGCGGGAGGGCCAAGTGAGACCCAGTACTTC; CDR3aa: CASSIAGGPSETQYF
d_gene: .; j_gene: TRBJ1-1; abundance: .; v_gene: TRBV29-1; CDR3nt: TGCAGCGTTCGAAAGGGAATTGGCACTGAAGCTTTCTTT; CDR3aa: CSVRKGIGTEAFF
d_gene: TRBD1; j_gene: TRBJ1-5; abundance: .; v_gene: TRBV18; CDR3nt: TGTGCCAGCTCACCTATACAGGGGGCAGGCCAGCCCCAGCATTTT; CDR3aa: CASSPIQGAGQPQHF
d_gene: .; j_gene: TRBJ2-5; abundance: .; v_gene: TRBV5-4; CDR3nt: TGTGCCAGCAGCTTGAGGGGCATTGAGACCCAGTACTTC; CDR3aa: CASSLRGIETQYF
d_gene: .; j_gene: TRBJ2-1; abundance: .; v_gene: TRBV2; CDR3nt: TGTGCCAGCCAGCGAGAGAATGACAATGAGCAGTTCTTC; CDR3aa: CASQRENDNEQFF
d_gene: TRBD2; j_gene: TRBJ2-1; abundance: once; v_gene: TRBV2; CDR3nt: TGTGCCAGCAGCCGCAGCGGGAGAGGCTACAATGAGCAGTTCTTC; CDR3aa: CASSRSGRGYNEQFF
d_gene: .; j_gene: TRBJ2-3; abundance: .; v_gene: TRBV5-5; CDR3nt: TGTGCCAGCAGCTGGCCCCCCGAGGGAGATACGCAGTATTTT; CDR3aa: CASSWPPEGDTQYF
d_gene: TRBD2; j_gene: TRBJ2-2; abundance: .; v_gene: TRBV6-6; CDR3nt: TGTGCCAGCAGTTATGCGGCGGGAGGGCCTACCGGGGAGCTGTTTTTT; CDR3aa: CASSYAAGGPTGELFF
d_gene: TRBD1; j_gene: TRBJ1-5; abundance: .; v_gene: TRBV28; CDR3nt: TGTGCCAGCCAGGGGGAAGTTCGTCCCCAGCATTTT; CDR3aa: CASQGEVRPQHF
d_gene: TRBD2; j_gene: TRBJ2-1; abundance: .; v_gene: TRBV7-3; CDR3nt: TGTGCCAGCAGCCCGAGCGGGAGAACCTACAATGAGCAGTTCTTC; CDR3aa: CASSPSGRTYNEQFF
d_gene: TRBD1; j_gene: TRBJ2-2; abundance: .; v_gene: TRBV2; CDR3nt: TGTGCCAGCAGTGGGACAGGGCGAAACACCGGGGAGCTGTTTTTT; CDR3aa: CASSGTGRNTGELFF
d_gene: .; j_gene: TRBJ2-1; abundance: .; v_gene: TRBV28; CDR3nt: TGTGCCAGCATCCCGGGGGCAAGGAATGAGCAGTTCTTC; CDR3aa: CASIPGARNEQFF
d_gene: .; j_gene: TRBJ1-1; abundance: once; v_gene: TRBV25-1; CDR3nt: TGTGCCAGCAGTGACCCCCGGGGCTATTATGAAGCTTTCTTT; CDR3aa: CASSDPRGYYEAFF
d_gene: TRBD2; j_gene: TRBJ2-1; abundance: once; v_gene: TRBV7-3; CDR3nt: TGTGCCAGCAGCCGACCGAAAAGGGGGGCGGGAGGTGCAAGCCCCACCTACAATGAGCAGTTCTTC; CDR3aa: CASSRPKRGAGGASPTYNEQFF
d_gene: .; j_gene: TRBJ2-1; abundance: .; v_gene: TRBV21-1; CDR3nt: TGTGCCAGCGCTTGGGGGGGTGTTAGGCGGGAGGCCTACAATGAGCAGTTCTTC; CDR3aa: CASAWGGVRREAYNEQFF
d_gene: TRBD1; j_gene: TRBJ2-2; abundance: .; v_gene: TRBV10-3; CDR3nt: TGTGCCATCAGGCCGGACAGGGGCCTAAACACCGGGGAGCTGTTTTTT; CDR3aa: CAIRPDRGLNTGELFF
d_gene: TRBD2; j_gene: TRBJ2-3; abundance: once; v_gene: TRBV10-3; CDR3nt: TGTGCCATCAGGAGACTAGCGGGGTACACAGATACGCAGTATTTT; CDR3aa: CAIRRLAGYTDTQYF
d_gene: .; j_gene: TRBJ2-1; abundance: .; v_gene: TRBV11-3; CDR3nt: TGTGCCAGCAGCTTAATTAGGGACCATGAGCAGTTCTTC; CDR3aa: CASSLIRDHEQFF
d_gene: .; j_gene: TRBJ1-3; abundance: .; v_gene: TRBV28; CDR3nt: TGTGCCAGCTCAGACTCAGGGTATGGAAACACCATATATTTT; CDR3aa: CASSDSGYGNTIYF
d_gene: TRBD2; j_gene: TRBJ2-1; abundance: .; v_gene: TRBV29-1; CDR3nt: TGCAGCGTGCCTCTAAGCGGGAGGGAGGCTGAGCAGTTCTTC; CDR3aa: CSVPLSGREAEQFF
d_gene: TRBD1; j_gene: TRBJ1-3; abundance: .; v_gene: TRBV10-1; CDR3nt: TGCGCCAGCAGTGATCGGACAGGGACTGGAAACACCATATATTTT; CDR3aa: CASSDRTGTGNTIYF
d_gene: .; j_gene: TRBJ2-2; abundance: .; v_gene: TRBV28; CDR3nt: TGTGCCAGCAGTTCCGGGTACGGGGAGCTGTTTTTT; CDR3aa: CASSSGYGELFF
d_gene: TRBD2; j_gene: TRBJ2-3; abundance: .; v_gene: TRBV9; CDR3nt: TGTGCCAGCAGCGTAGCTGGGAGGGATCATACGCAGTATTTT; CDR3aa: CASSVAGRDHTQYF
d_gene: TRBD1; j_gene: TRBJ1-5; abundance: .; v_gene: TRBV4-1; CDR3nt: TGCGCCAGCAGCCAAGGGAGGGACAGACTTAGCAATCAGCCCCAGCATTTT; CDR3aa: CASSQGRDRLSNQPQHF
d_gene: TRBD1; j_gene: TRBJ2-2; abundance: once; v_gene: TRBV9; CDR3nt: TGTGCCAGCAGGAGCGGGACAGGGATCGCCGGGGAGCTGTTTTTT; CDR3aa: CASRSGTGIAGELFF
d_gene: TRBD1; j_gene: TRBJ2-7; abundance: .; v_gene: TRBV6-5; CDR3nt: TGTGCCAGCAGGAGGGACAGGGGCGCCTACGAGCAGTACTTC; CDR3aa: CASRRDRGAYEQYF
d_gene: TRBD1; j_gene: TRBJ2-5; abundance: .; v_gene: TRBV7-7; CDR3nt: TGTGCCAGCAGCCCATCCCAGGGGGCGGCCCAAGAGACCCAGTACTTC; CDR3aa: CASSPSQGAAQETQYF
d_gene: TRBD2; j_gene: TRBJ2-1; abundance: .; v_gene: TRBV19; CDR3nt: TGTGCCAGTAGTATAGGGCCTAGCGGCCCCTACAATGAGCAGTTCTTC; CDR3aa: CASSIGPSGPYNEQFF
d_gene: TRBD1; j_gene: TRBJ1-2; abundance: .; v_gene: TRBV5-6; CDR3nt: TGTGCCAGCAGCCCGGGGACAGGGCATGGGTTGGGCTACACCTTC; CDR3aa: CASSPGTGHGLGYTF
d_gene: TRBD1; j_gene: TRBJ2-1; abundance: .; v_gene: TRBV10-1; CDR3nt: TGCGCCAGCAGTGATCGGCAGGGGGCGCGGAATGAGCAGTTCTTC; CDR3aa: CASSDRQGARNEQFF
d_gene: .; j_gene: TRBJ2-3; abundance: .; v_gene: TRBV10-3; CDR3nt: TGTGCCATCAGTGAGTCACTGGCGACCACAGATACGCAGTATTTT; CDR3aa: CAISESLATTDTQYF
d_gene: TRBD2; j_gene: TRBJ2-2; abundance: .; v_gene: TRBV6-5; CDR3nt: TGTGCCAGCACGGGTCGCGGGAGGGCCGGCGGGGAGCTGTTTTTT; CDR3aa: CASTGRGRAGGELFF
d_gene: TRBD1; j_gene: TRBJ2-7; abundance: once; v_gene: TRBV6-1; CDR3nt: TGTGCCAGCACCCTGACAGGGAGCTCCTACGAGCAGTACTTC; CDR3aa: CASTLTGSSYEQYF
d_gene: .; j_gene: TRBJ2-1; abundance: .; v_gene: TRBV5-1; CDR3nt: TGCGCCAGCAGCCAGGACAGACCCGATTACAATGAGCAGTTCTTC; CDR3aa: CASSQDRPDYNEQFF
d_gene: .; j_gene: TRBJ2-2; abundance: .; v_gene: TRBV6-6; CDR3nt: TGTGCCAGCAGTCCATCGGATCTTTCCGGCGGGGAGCTGTTTTTT; CDR3aa: CASSPSDLSGGELFF